This TCR beta chain was retrieved from a study of liver allograft versus peripheral blood T cells. The wider study: Transplanted livers held T cell receptor repertoires, and these were compared with repertoires in recipients' peripheral blood. Points from the study as a whole: Liver allograft T cell receptor repertoires were reported to differ from peripheral blood repertoires.

Ten or more counts support this clonotype. The target antigen is unknown. TCRdb called the reads again in MiXCR, with one record for every CDR3 protein. Of some 3,500 distinct CDR3 sequences listed, roughly 13% are singletons. Germline V lookup: CDR1 LNHDA, CDR2 SQIVND (reference sequence). The V end lost 5 bases, the J end lost 8 bases, and 15 bases lay between the germline ends. CDR3 length: 13 amino acids. This clonotype originated in a human patient who had a liver transplant. The T cells may come from the graft donor. The chain combines TRBV19 with TRBJ1-1, with a weak D call TRBD1 (5 bases). CDR3 amino acids: CASSESGRMEAFF. The CDR3, as DNA: TGTGCCAGTAGTGAATCAGGGAGAATGGAAGCTTTCTTT.